A selection of T cell receptor beta chains follows, all from one sample in a study of blood T cells in healthy people across ages. TCRdb independently ran MiXCR on the 5' RACE reads; one entry per CDR3 protein. The table lists about 680,000 distinct CDR3 sequences, around 48% of them singletons. Sequenced sample: blood. These receptors were taken from a woman aged 60-70 years in good health. Each CDR3 is given with its conserved first and last residue. Fields, in order: CDR3 protein, CDR3 DNA, CDR3 length, D gene, J gene, V gene, clone size. A D gene is named only where the DNA matches it firmly. Size tells how often a clone was seen (once, few, many) or the class of an expanded clone, and some rows leave it out.

CDR3aa: CASGTEQETQYF; CDR3nt: TGTGCCAGCGGGACAGAACAAGAGACCCAGTACTTC; len: 12; d_gene: TRBD1; j_gene: TRBJ2-5; v_gene: TRBV2; abundance: few
CDR3aa: CSARVPGFQPQHF; CDR3nt: TGCAGTGCTAGAGTGCCAGGCTTCCAGCCCCAGCATTTT; len: 13; d_gene: NA; j_gene: TRBJ1-5; v_gene: TRBV20-1; abundance: NA
CDR3aa: CASSLGEERNYGYTF; CDR3nt: TGTGCCAGCAGTTTAGGGGAAGAAAGAAACTATGGCTACACCTTC; len: 15; d_gene: NA; j_gene: TRBJ1-2; v_gene: TRBV6-2/TRBV6-3; abundance: NA
CDR3aa: CASSSRLARDYYNEQFF; CDR3nt: TGCGCCAGCAGCTCCCGACTAGCCCGAGATTACTACAATGAGCAGTTCTTC; len: 17; d_gene: TRBD2; j_gene: TRBJ2-1; v_gene: TRBV5-1; abundance: few
CDR3aa: CATSRGTGGYSYEQYF; CDR3nt: TGTGCCACCAGCAGAGGGACAGGGGGCTACTCCTACGAGCAGTACTTC; len: 16; d_gene: TRBD1; j_gene: TRBJ2-7; v_gene: TRBV15; abundance: few
CDR3aa: CASSLPGVPGRQFF; CDR3nt: TGTGCCAGCAGTCTCCCCGGGGTCCCGGGACGGCAGTTCTTC; len: 14; d_gene: NA; j_gene: TRBJ2-1; v_gene: TRBV28; abundance: NA
CDR3aa: CASSPRPGLVFDEQYF; CDR3nt: TGCGCCAGCAGCCCGCGACCGGGACTAGTGTTCGACGAGCAGTACTTC; len: 16; d_gene: TRBD2; j_gene: TRBJ2-7; v_gene: TRBV5-1; abundance: few
CDR3aa: CASSFQGGPTYEQYF; CDR3nt: TGTGCCAGCAGTTTCCAAGGGGGTCCTACCTACGAGCAGTACTTC; len: 15; d_gene: NA; j_gene: TRBJ2-7; v_gene: TRBV28; abundance: NA
CDR3aa: CASSSAGTSSYEQYF; CDR3nt: TGTGCCAGCAGTTCTGCCGGGACGAGCTCCTACGAGCAGTACTTC; len: 15; d_gene: NA; j_gene: TRBJ2-7; v_gene: TRBV7-2; abundance: many
CDR3aa: CSALDISYEQYF; CDR3nt: TGCAGTGCCTTGGACATCTCCTACGAGCAGTACTTC; len: 12; d_gene: NA; j_gene: TRBJ2-7; v_gene: TRBV20-1; abundance: NA
CDR3aa: CASRATGFWAPQHF; CDR3nt: TGTGCCAGCAGGGCGACAGGTTTCTGGGCGCCCCAGCATTTT; len: 14; d_gene: NA; j_gene: TRBJ1-5; v_gene: TRBV12-3/TRBV12-4; abundance: NA
CDR3aa: CANSSLGLGYNEQFF; CDR3nt: TGTGCCAACAGCTCCTTGGGACTAGGGTACAATGAGCAGTTCTTC; len: 15; d_gene: TRBD2; j_gene: TRBJ2-1; v_gene: TRBV7-2; abundance: NA
CDR3aa: CASSHREHSPLHF; CDR3nt: TGTGCCAGCTCACACAGAGAACATTCACCCCTCCACTTT; len: 13; d_gene: NA; j_gene: TRBJ1-6; v_gene: TRBV18; abundance: few
CDR3aa: CASSLGRYSYNEQFF; CDR3nt: TGTGCCAGCAGTTTAGGACGGTATTCCTACAATGAGCAGTTCTTC; len: 15; d_gene: NA; j_gene: TRBJ2-1; v_gene: TRBV27; abundance: once
CDR3aa: CASSYARRNEQFF; CDR3nt: TGTGCCAGCAGCTACGCGCGGAGGAATGAGCAGTTCTTC; len: 13; d_gene: NA; j_gene: TRBJ2-1; v_gene: TRBV9; abundance: NA
CDR3aa: CASSPMVGEGKTQYF; CDR3nt: TGTGCCAGCAGCCCGATGGTGGGAGAGGGGAAGACCCAGTACTTC; len: 15; d_gene: NA; j_gene: TRBJ2-5; v_gene: TRBV5-4; abundance: NA
CDR3aa: CASSQERGHGTQYF; CDR3nt: TGCGCCAGCAGCCAAGAGAGGGGGCATGGGACCCAGTACTTC; len: 14; d_gene: TRBD1; j_gene: TRBJ2-5; v_gene: TRBV4-3; abundance: few
CDR3aa: CSASIPGMGNEQFF; CDR3nt: TGCAGTGCTAGTATCCCGGGAATGGGCAATGAGCAGTTCTTC; len: 14; d_gene: NA; j_gene: TRBJ2-1; v_gene: TRBV20-1; abundance: NA
CDR3aa: CASSAQLTSGAGELFF; CDR3nt: TGTGCCAGCAGCGCACAGCTGACTAGCGGAGCCGGGGAGCTGTTTTTT; len: 16; d_gene: TRBD2; j_gene: TRBJ2-2; v_gene: TRBV9; abundance: NA
CDR3aa: CASSDLQGRVYTF; CDR3nt: TGTGCCAGCAGTGATTTACAGGGCCGAGTCTACACCTTC; len: 13; d_gene: NA; j_gene: TRBJ1-2; v_gene: TRBV6-1; abundance: NA
CDR3aa: CATSRDLLAGRSEQYF; CDR3nt: TGTGCCACCAGCAGAGACTTACTAGCGGGAAGGTCCGAGCAGTACTTC; len: 16; d_gene: TRBD2; j_gene: TRBJ2-7; v_gene: TRBV15; abundance: NA
CDR3aa: CASSFSGTNTDTQYF; CDR3nt: TGTGCCAGCAGCTTCTCCGGCACGAACACAGATACGCAGTATTTT; len: 15; d_gene: NA; j_gene: TRBJ2-3; v_gene: TRBV7-2; abundance: once